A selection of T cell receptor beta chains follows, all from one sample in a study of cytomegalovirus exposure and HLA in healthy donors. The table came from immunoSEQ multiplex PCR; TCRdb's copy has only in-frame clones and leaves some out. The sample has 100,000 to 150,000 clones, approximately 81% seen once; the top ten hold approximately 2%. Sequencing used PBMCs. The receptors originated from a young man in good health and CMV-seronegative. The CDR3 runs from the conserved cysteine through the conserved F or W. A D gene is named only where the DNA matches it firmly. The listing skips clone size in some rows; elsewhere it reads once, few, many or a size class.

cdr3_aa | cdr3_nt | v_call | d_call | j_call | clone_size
CASSLISGANTGELFF | TGTGCCAGCTCACTCATTAGCGGGGCTAACACCGGGGAGCTGTTTTTT | TRBV18 | TRBD2 | TRBJ2-2 | once
CASSWNRDKGADTQYF | TGTGCCAGCAGTTGGAACCGGGACAAAGGCGCAGATACGCAGTATTTT | TRBV27 | NA | TRBJ2-3 | NA
CASSQDGEDEQFF | TGCGCCAGCAGCCAAGATGGGGAGGATGAGCAGTTCTTC | TRBV4-3 | NA | TRBJ2-1 | NA
CASSLGQGQYF | TGTGCCAGCAGCTTAGGGCAGGGGCAGTATTTT | TRBV28 | NA | TRBJ2-3 | NA
CASSFNEKLFF | TGTGCCAGTAGCTTTAATGAAAAACTGTTTTTT | TRBV19 | NA | TRBJ1-4 | few
CASSFRSEKLFF | TGTGCCAGCAGCTTTAGATCTGAAAAACTGTTTTTT | TRBV7-6 | NA | TRBJ1-4 | few
CASSPQGARRETQYF | TGTGCCAGCAGCCCCCAGGGGGCGCGTCGGGAGACCCAGTACTTC | TRBV6-5 | TRBD1 | TRBJ2-5 | NA
CASSTTSGRANEQFF | TGTGCCAGCAGTACAACTAGCGGGAGGGCCAATGAGCAGTTCTTC | TRBV28 | TRBD2 | TRBJ2-1 | few
CASSLSQYQPQHF | TGTGCCAGCAGCTTATCGCAGTATCAGCCCCAGCATTTT | TRBV7-9 | NA | TRBJ1-5 | few
CASSRDINQPQHF | TGTGCCAGCAGCCGGGACATTAATCAGCCCCAGCATTTT | TRBV7-2 | NA | TRBJ1-5 | NA
CASSISSGISTEAFF | TGTGCCAGTAGTATATCTTCAGGGATAAGTACTGAAGCTTTCTTT | TRBV19 | NA | TRBJ1-1 | NA
CASSLNPASSYNEQFF | TGTGCCAGCAGCTTAAATCCGGCTAGTTCCTACAATGAGCAGTTCTTC | TRBV7-3 | NA | TRBJ2-1 | once
CASSVVGGLLEYNEQFF | TGTGCCAGCAGCGTAGTAGGCGGGCTTCTGGAGTACAATGAGCAGTTCTTC | TRBV9 | NA | TRBJ2-1 | once
CASSAGGSGANVLTF | TGTGCCAGCAGCGCAGGGGGGTCTGGGGCCAACGTCCTGACTTTC | TRBV7-3 | NA | TRBJ2-6 | once
CAWSVGTGLGYTF | TGTGCCTGGAGTGTAGGGACAGGGCTTGGCTACACCTTC | TRBV30 | TRBD1 | TRBJ1-2 | NA
CASSEETLANTEAFF | TGTGCCAGCAGTGAAGAGACTTTGGCAAACACTGAAGCTTTCTTT | TRBV2 | NA | TRBJ1-1 | NA
CASSIPGTGNQPQHF | TGTGCCAGTAGTATTCCCGGGACTGGTAATCAGCCCCAGCATTTT | TRBV19 | NA | TRBJ1-5 | NA
CAWSVAYGYTF | TGTGCCTGGAGCGTGGCCTATGGCTACACCTTC | TRBV30 | NA | TRBJ1-2 | NA
CASSFRPRADTQYF | TGTGCCAGCAGCTTTCGGCCCAGGGCAGATACGCAGTATTTT | TRBV13 | NA | TRBJ2-3 | NA
CASSGTAPNTEAFF | TGTGCCAGCAGCGGGACAGCCCCGAACACTGAAGCTTTCTTT | TRBV6-6 | TRBD1 | TRBJ1-1 | NA
CAISGVQGAVDEQFF | TGTGCCATCAGTGGTGTCCAGGGGGCGGTCGATGAGCAGTTCTTC | TRBV10-3 | TRBD1 | TRBJ2-1 | NA
CANLWTGETTNEKLFF | TGTGCCAACCTCTGGACAGGGGAAACAACTAATGAAAAACTGTTTTTT | TRBV21-1 | NA | TRBJ1-4 | NA
CASSTGQGGQPQHF | TGTGCCAGCAGCACCGGACAGGGGGGTCAGCCCCAGCATTTT | TRBV5-5 | TRBD1 | TRBJ1-5 | few
CASSSHWAGESYGYTF | TGTGCCAGCAGTTCCCACTGGGCAGGGGAGAGCTATGGCTACACCTTC | TRBV28 | NA | TRBJ1-2 | NA
CASAWTDNTEAFF | TGTGCCAGCGCCTGGACAGACAACACTGAAGCTTTCTTT | TRBV7-8 | NA | TRBJ1-1 | NA
CASSPVTGFWDYGYTF | TGTGCCAGCTCACCGGTGACAGGCTTTTGGGACTATGGCTACACCTTC | TRBV18 | NA | TRBJ1-2 | NA
CASSKEFYGYTF | TGTGCCAGTAGTAAGGAGTTCTATGGCTACACCTTC | TRBV19 | NA | TRBJ1-2 | NA
CASRERGRDDTQYF | TGTGCCAGCAGGGAGCGGGGGCGTGACGATACGCAGTATTTT | TRBV28 | TRBD2 | TRBJ2-3 | NA
CASSETIQPQHF | TGTGCCAGCAGTGAGACAATTCAGCCCCAGCATTTT | TRBV2 | NA | TRBJ1-5 | NA
CASSLTGWENTEAFF | TGTGCCAGCAGCCTGACAGGGTGGGAGAACACTGAAGCTTTCTTT | TRBV5-6 | TRBD1 | TRBJ1-1 | NA
CASSPGLAGSTDTQYF | TGTGCCAGCAGCCCTGGACTAGCGGGCAGTACAGATACGCAGTATTTT | TRBV7-3 | TRBD2 | TRBJ2-3 | NA
CASSLRAGLSSYNEQFF | TGTGCCAGCAGCTTAAGAGCGGGGTTAAGCTCCTACAATGAGCAGTTCTTC | TRBV5-4 | TRBD2 | TRBJ2-1 | NA
CASSLERGANSPLHF | TGTGCCAGCAGCTTAGAACGGGGAGCGAATTCACCCCTCCACTTT | TRBV7-8 | NA | TRBJ1-6 | NA
CASSPASSGNTIYF | TGTGCCAGCTCACCAGCCAGCTCTGGAAACACCATATATTTT | TRBV18 | NA | TRBJ1-3 | NA
CASSEDRGNTEAFF | TGCGCCAGCAGCGAGGACAGGGGGAACACTGAAGCTTTCTTT | TRBV4-3 | TRBD1 | TRBJ1-1 | NA
CASSLGGRTTDTQYF | TGCGCCAGCAGCTTGGGCGGGAGGACCACAGATACGCAGTATTTT | TRBV5-1 | TRBD2 | TRBJ2-3 | NA
CASSLSPPGNNEQFF | TGTGCCAGCAGCTTGTCTCCCCCAGGTAACAATGAGCAGTTCTTC | TRBV7-9 | NA | TRBJ2-1 | NA
CASSIVAGVPHEQFF | TGTGCCAGTAGTATAGTAGCGGGAGTTCCCCATGAGCAGTTCTTC | TRBV19 | TRBD2 | TRBJ2-1 | NA
CAWSDGNRGEAFF | TGTGCCTGGAGTGATGGAAACCGGGGTGAAGCTTTCTTT | TRBV30 | NA | TRBJ1-1 | NA
CASSFTSGKADTQYF | TGCGCCAGCAGCTTTACTAGCGGGAAGGCAGATACGCAGTATTTT | TRBV4-1 | TRBD2 | TRBJ2-3 | NA
CASSLRNEQFF | TGCGCCAGCAGCTTACGGAATGAGCAGTTCTTC | TRBV5-1 | NA | TRBJ2-1 | few
CASSVTTTDQETQYF | TGTGCCAGCAGCGTCACGACTACCGATCAAGAGACCCAGTACTTC | TRBV9 | NA | TRBJ2-5 | NA
CASSVDRVTDTQYF | TGTGCCAGCAGCGTGGACAGAGTCACAGATACGCAGTATTTT | TRBV7-3 | NA | TRBJ2-3 | once
CASSTEPGLTSEQFF | TGTGCCAGCAGCACTGAACCGGGCCTTACTAGCGAGCAGTTCTTC | TRBV7-6 | NA | TRBJ2-1 | once
CASRPTGGNTEAFF | TGCGCCAGCCGGCCGACTGGCGGGAACACTGAAGCTTTCTTT | TRBV10-1 | NA | TRBJ1-1 | NA